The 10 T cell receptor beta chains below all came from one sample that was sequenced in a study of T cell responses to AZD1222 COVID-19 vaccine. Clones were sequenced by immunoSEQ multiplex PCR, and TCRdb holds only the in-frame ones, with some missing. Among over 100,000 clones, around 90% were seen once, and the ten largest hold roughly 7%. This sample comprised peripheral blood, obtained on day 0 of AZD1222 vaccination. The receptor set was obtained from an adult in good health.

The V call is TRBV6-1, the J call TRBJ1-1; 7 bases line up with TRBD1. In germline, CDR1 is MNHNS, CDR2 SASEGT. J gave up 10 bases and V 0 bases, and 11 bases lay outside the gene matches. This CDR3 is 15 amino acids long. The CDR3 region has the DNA TGTGCCAGCAGTGAAGCGGTCAGACAGGGCGCGCGAGCTTTCTTT. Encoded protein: CASSEAVRQGARAFF.

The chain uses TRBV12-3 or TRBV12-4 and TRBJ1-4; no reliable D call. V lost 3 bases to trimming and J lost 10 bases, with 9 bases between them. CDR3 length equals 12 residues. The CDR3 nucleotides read TGTGCCAGCAGTTTGGCAGAGGGAAAACTGTTTTTT. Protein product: CASSLAEGKLFF.

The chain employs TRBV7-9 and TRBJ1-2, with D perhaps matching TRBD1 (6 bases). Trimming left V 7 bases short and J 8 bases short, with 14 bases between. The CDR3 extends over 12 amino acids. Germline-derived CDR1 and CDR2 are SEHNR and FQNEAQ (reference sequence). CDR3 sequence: CASTTGQKGYTF. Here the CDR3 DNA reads TGTGCCAGCACTACAGGGCAGAAAGGCTACACCTTC.

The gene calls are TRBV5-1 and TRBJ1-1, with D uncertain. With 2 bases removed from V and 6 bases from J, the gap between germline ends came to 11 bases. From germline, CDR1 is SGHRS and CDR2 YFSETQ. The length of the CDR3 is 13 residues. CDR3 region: CASSFGPTAEAFF. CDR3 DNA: TGCGCCAGCAGCTTCGGGCCGACCGCTGAAGCTTTCTTT.

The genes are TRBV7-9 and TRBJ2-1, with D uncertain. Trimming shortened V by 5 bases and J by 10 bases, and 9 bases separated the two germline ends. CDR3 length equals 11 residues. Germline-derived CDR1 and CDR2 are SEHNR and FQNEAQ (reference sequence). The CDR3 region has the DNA TGTGCCAGCAGCCCGAGAATGGAGCAGTTCTTC. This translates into CASSPRMEQFF. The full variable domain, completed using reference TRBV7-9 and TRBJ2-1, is DTGVSQNPRHKITKRGQNVTFRCDPISEHNRLYWYRQTLGQGPEFLTYFQNEAQLEKSRLLSDRFSAERPKGSFSTLEIQRTEQGDSAMYLCASSPRMEQFFGPGTRLTVL.

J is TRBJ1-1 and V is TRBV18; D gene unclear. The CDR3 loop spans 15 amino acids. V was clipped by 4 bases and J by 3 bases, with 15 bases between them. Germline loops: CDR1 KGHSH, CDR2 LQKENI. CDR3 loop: CASSRGGVLYTEAFF. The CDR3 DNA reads TGTGCCAGCTCACGCGGCGGGGTCCTGTACACTGAAGCTTTCTTT.

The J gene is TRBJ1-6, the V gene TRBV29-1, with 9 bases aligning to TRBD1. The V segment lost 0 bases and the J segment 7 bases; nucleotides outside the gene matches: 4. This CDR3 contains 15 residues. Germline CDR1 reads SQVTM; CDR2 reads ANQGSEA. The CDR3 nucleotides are TGCAGCGTTGAAGACTCCGGGACAGGGAATTCACCCCTCCACTTT. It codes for CSVEDSGTGNSPLHF. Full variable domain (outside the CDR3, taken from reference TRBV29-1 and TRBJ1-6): SAVISQKPSRDICQRGTSLTIQCQVDSQVTMMFWYRQQPGQSLTLIATANQGSEATYESGFVIDKFPISRPNLTFSTLTVSNMSPEDSSIYLCSVEDSGTGNSPLHFGNGTRLTVT.

The CDR3 nucleotides read TGTGCCAGCTCACCACGGGGTGGACAGTCTTTTCAGCAGTACTTC. Translating it yields CASSPRGGQSFQQYF. The chain carries TRBV18 and TRBJ2-7; D might be TRBD1 (6 bases). CDR1 and CDR2 (germline): KGHSH, LQKENI. V was pared by 1 base and J by 8 bases, with 18 bases between. The CDR3 covers 15 residues.

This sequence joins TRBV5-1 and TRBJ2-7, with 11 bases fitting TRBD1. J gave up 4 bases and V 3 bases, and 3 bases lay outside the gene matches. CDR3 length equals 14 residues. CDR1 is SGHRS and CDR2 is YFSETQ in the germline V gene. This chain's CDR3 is CASSWGTGGYEQYF. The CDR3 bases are TGCGCCAGCAGCTGGGGGACAGGGGGTTACGAGCAGTACTTC.

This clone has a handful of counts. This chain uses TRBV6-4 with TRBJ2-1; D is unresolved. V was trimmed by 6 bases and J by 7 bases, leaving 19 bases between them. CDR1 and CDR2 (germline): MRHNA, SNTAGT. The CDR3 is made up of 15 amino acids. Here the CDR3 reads CASSHWPLRGNEQFF. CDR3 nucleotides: TGTGCCAGCAGCCACTGGCCCCTTAGAGGAAATGAGCAGTTCTTC.